A single T cell receptor (beta chain) is shown here with its context. The target of this receptor is not known. No much larger clonotype is one base removed from it; base qualities were not supplied. During the collection period, no infections or other immune events were recorded for the healthy donors. Healthy-donor blood repertoires served as a training cohort to calibrate time-dependent variance in a beta-binomial model of T-cell clone differential abundance. The training cohort was composed of some ten healthy donors, 3 female and 7 male. An age range of about 29 to 65 years, with an average of around 42 years, was recorded for the donors. Whole blood from each healthy donor was obtained from a commercial supplier and was collected at three time points roughly 13 days apart. Genomic DNA was extracted from unsorted whole blood for immunosequencing. The immunoSEQ Assay, which uses bias-controlled multiplex PCR amplification of genomic DNA, was used to profile TCRbeta CDR3 regions. The original methods were these. The absolute abundance of each unique TCRbeta CDR3 region was quantified after sequences were collapsed and filtered. Differential abundance was assessed using a binomial (Fisher-equivalent) model and a beta-binomial model in which time-dependent variance fitted from healthy donors was added. Clones with fewer than 5 combined templates were removed, and differential abundance was called for clones with a Benjamini-Hochberg FDR below 0.01. In the beta-binomial model, variance was expressed as a function of the total template count across the two samples, in the form v = (b*log(k)+a)^2. This immuneACCESS table, as held by TCRdb, lists in-frame sequences with V and J called but not all clones. Of the missing ones, under half trace to an unresolved V gene in checked studies; the others have no known cause. The DNA was the basis for D and trimming; V, J and clone size are from that table. This sample holds tens of thousands of clones; approximately 88% were observed only once. The leading ten clones occupy 4.5% to 7% of the sample.

Spanning cysteine to phenylalanine, the CDR3 consists of 15 amino acids. Left in the record is the CDR3 DNA by itself, 45 bases read in frame from the first base. V is reduced by 3 bases and J by 5 bases, leaving a spacing of 13 bases between them. For CDR1 and CDR2, the germline V gene (reference sequence) lists LNHNV and YYDKDF. The sample is drawn from a study of identifying expanded T cells in peripheral blood (dated by TCRdb to between 2018 and 2020). For context, the study as a whole: Technical replicates were generated by sequencing separate aliquots of the same genomic DNA pool, and four replicates were compared pairwise. What the study reported, not specific to this receptor: Variance in clone template counts between roughly two-week samples significantly increased with total template count across all healthy donors. Between technical replicates the binomial model flagged around 1.2 differentially abundant clones, whereas over roughly two weeks the binomial model flagged about 15 and over approximately four weeks about 19. Across all healthy-donor time intervals, the beta-binomial model significantly cut both the number of clones called differentially abundant and the false-positive rate. The authors expected biological variance in healthy repertoires might increase further over much longer intervals such as months to years.

This clonotype was sampled from a person aged 18-70 years in good health. This chain is built from TRBV15 and TRBJ1-4; confidence is insufficient to name the D gene. The specimen sequenced was blood. The CDR3 protein is CATSREMGGNEKLFF. The sequence in DNA is TGTGCCACCAGCAGGGAGATGGGAGGAAATGAAAAACTGTTTTTT.